The sample holds a few counts of the clone carrying this T cell receptor beta chain. This sample stems from a study of cytomegalovirus exposure and HLA in healthy donors. The V gene's germline CDR1 is LGHNA and CDR2 YSLEER. The CDR3 consists of 14 residues. V dropped 0 bases and J dropped 7 bases, with 13 bases sitting between them. Amplification used 60 Vbeta primers and 13 Jbeta primers. Sequencing was performed with immunoSEQ multiplex PCR; in TCRdb, only in-frame clones are kept and a portion is missing. Altogether 100,000 to 140,000 clones are present, around 76% being singletons, with the ten largest covering 2% to 3%.

The receptor was isolated from a young man in good health and CMV-seronegative. The sequenced sample consisted of PBMCs. The genes are TRBV4-3 and TRBJ2-7; TRBD2 might be the D (6 bases). CDR3 region: CASSQEGRDGEQYF. The CDR3 coding sequence is TGCGCCAGCAGCCAAGAGGGGCGGGACGGAGAGCAGTACTTC.